This TCR beta chain was captured in a study of CD8 T cells in ankylosing spondylitis (dated by TCRdb to 2017 to 2019). For the wider study: The study set out to find disease-linked TCR variants by profiling T cell receptor beta repertoires in ankylosing spondylitis patients and healthy donors. The full study cohort was made up of over 20 ankylosing spondylitis patients and 108 healthy donors. Samples of peripheral blood were taken, and for ankylosing spondylitis patients, synovial fluid was collected as well. Summary of the overall study and its limitations: Blood from ankylosing spondylitis patients appeared to be characterized by a TCR beta motif composed of under 10 highly homologous amino acid variants. Some motif variants were previously reported in synovial fluid and blood of reactive arthritis patients, suggesting common disease-initiation mechanisms. The disease-linked clones were reported to be significantly enriched in matched synovial fluid samples from ankylosing spondylitis patients. The disease-linked clones had a CD8+ phenotype and were found at relatively low frequencies in peripheral blood.

Looking up the germline V gene yields CDR1 SGHRS and CDR2 YFSETQ. The germline ends are 18 bases apart after V is trimmed by 4 bases and J by 8 bases. Including the terminal cysteine and phenylalanine, the CDR3 comprises 15 residues. CDR3 DNA only is kept here, 45 bases in frame from base 1. For sequencing, an Illumina HiSeq 2500 was employed. Quantitative 5'-RACE with molecular barcodes was used to prepare TCR beta libraries. In the paper's pipeline: A new computational method based on a probabilistic model of VDJ rearrangement was used to identify disease-linked TCR variants. The public sequencing data were trimmed at Q25 with fastp and processed into clonotypes with MiXCR by TCRdb, which kept only in-frame beta chains. Entries are consolidated by CDR3 protein sequence, retaining the most common genes and DNA. TCRdb, rather than the study authors, made the V and J calls. The sample data list some 840,000 distinct CDR3 sequences, and approximately 10% of these were observed just once. The leading ten clones occupy under 0.6% of the sample.

For this clonotype: What antigen it recognizes has not been identified. One base away there is no much larger clone; base qualities are not given.

This TCR was recovered from a male donor with ankylosing spondylitis. This receptor chain uses TRBV5-1 and TRBJ1-4; the D region possibly corresponds to TRBD1 (5 bases align). Source material: blood, either unsorted or a sorted T cell fraction (not recorded which). CDR3 region: CASSPRGGAGEKLFF. The DNA is as follows: TGCGCCAGCAGCCCGCGAGGAGGGGCCGGCGAAAAACTGTTTTTT.